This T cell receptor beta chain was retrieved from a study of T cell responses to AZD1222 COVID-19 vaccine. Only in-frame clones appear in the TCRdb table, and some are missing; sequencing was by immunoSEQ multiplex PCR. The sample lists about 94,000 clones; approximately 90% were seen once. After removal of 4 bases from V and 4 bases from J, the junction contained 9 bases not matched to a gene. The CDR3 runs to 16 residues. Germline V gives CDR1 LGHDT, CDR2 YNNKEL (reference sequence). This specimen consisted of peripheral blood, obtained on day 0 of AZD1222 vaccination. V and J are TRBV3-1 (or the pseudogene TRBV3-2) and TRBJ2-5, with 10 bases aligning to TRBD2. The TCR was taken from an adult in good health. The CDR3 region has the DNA TGTGCCAGCAGCCCCGGACTAGCGGTGGAGGCAGAGACCCAGTACTTC. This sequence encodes CASSPGLAVEAETQYF.